This T cell receptor (beta chain) was identified during a study of blood T cells in healthy people across ages. Study outcomes and limitations: Conclusively comparing naive with antigen-experienced cells was impossible with unsorted PBMCs.

With V trimmed by 0 bases and J by 2 bases, 5 bases remained unmatched. The CDR3 loop spans 17 amino acids. The germline gives CDR1 SGDLS, CDR2 YYNGEE. This clonotype showed up many times. Its antigen is still unknown. A second PCR, run for roughly 7 to 11 cycles, used a sample-barcoded 5' primer plus a J-beta primer mix. Each CDR3 protein is one row after TCRdb ran MiXCR on the 5' RACE reads. The sample carries hundreds of thousands of distinct CDR3 sequences, approximately 30% recorded once. Per sample, a minimum of 6 million PBMCs were isolated. At least 5.5 micrograms of total RNA were extracted per sample.

The genes are TRBV9 and TRBJ2-6; 7 nucleotides align to TRBD2. The sequence came from an elderly woman in good health. The specimen sequenced was blood. This CDR3 reads CASSVGSGRAGANVLTF. The CDR3 DNA reads TGTGCCAGCAGCGTAGGAAGTGGGAGGGCTGGGGCCAACGTCCTGACTTTC. Full variable domain (missing parts from reference TRBV9 and TRBJ2-6): DSGVTQTPKHLITATGQRVTLRCSPRSGDLSVYWYQQSLDQGLQFLIQYYNGEERAKGNILERFSAQQFPDLHSELNLSSLELGDSALYFCASSVGSGRAGANVLTFGAGSRLTVL.